The source of this T cell receptor (beta chain) is a study of blood T cell repertoires in COVID-19. V was pared by 1 base and J by 4 bases, with 2 bases of the junction left unmatched. This CDR3 region has 14 residues. Per the germline V gene, CDR1 is GTSNPN and CDR2 is SVGIG (reference sequence). As handled by the study authors: Reference gene primer amplification gave nucleated cell count estimates. The repertoire was sequenced with immunoSEQ multiplex PCR; TCRdb's copy has only in-frame clones and lacks some. The DNA was the basis for D and trimming; V, J and clone size are from that table. The data contain around 130,000 clones, roughly 83% of them singletons.

The sample consisted of peripheral blood. This TCR was sampled from a woman aged 45-60 years with acute or convalescent COVID-19. This chain uses TRBV30 with TRBJ2-1; 9 bases line up with TRBD1. For the CDR3, the DNA is TGTGCCTGGAGTGGGGGACAGGGTTACAATGAGCAGTTCTTC. Translating it yields CAWSGGQGYNEQFF.